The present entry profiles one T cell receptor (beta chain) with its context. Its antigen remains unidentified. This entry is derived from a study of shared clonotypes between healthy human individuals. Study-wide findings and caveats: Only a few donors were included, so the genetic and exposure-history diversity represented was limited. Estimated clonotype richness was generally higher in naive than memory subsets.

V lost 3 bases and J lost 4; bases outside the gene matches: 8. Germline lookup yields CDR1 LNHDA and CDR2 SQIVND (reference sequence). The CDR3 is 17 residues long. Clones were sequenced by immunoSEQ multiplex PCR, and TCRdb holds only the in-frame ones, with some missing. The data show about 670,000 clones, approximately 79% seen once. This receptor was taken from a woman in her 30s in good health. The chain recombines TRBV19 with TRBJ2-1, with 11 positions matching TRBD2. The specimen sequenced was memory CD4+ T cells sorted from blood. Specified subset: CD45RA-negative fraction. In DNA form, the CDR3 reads TGTGCCAGTAGTATGGACCAACTAGCGGGAGAGTACAATGAGCAGTTCTTC. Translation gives CASSMDQLAGEYNEQFF.